The sequence of this TCR beta chain was determined in a study of identical twins. Template switching, a step in the protocol, added a universal primer site, and cDNA carried unique molecular identifiers. Each CDR3 protein is one row after TCRdb ran MiXCR on the 5' RACE reads. The sample includes about 490,000 distinct CDR3 sequences, nearly 15% of them seen just once. This clonotype was detected a few times. What it binds is unknown. Notes on the study in general: Within cord blood, abundant beta clonotypes carried fewer insertions, but memory repertoires showed no such trend. Models underpredicted monozygotic twin sharing of out-of-frame TCR alpha. When twins shared out-of-frame alpha sequences, those sequences had excess low generation probability.

The ends were cut back, 5 bases at V and 0 bases at J, with 14 bases in the middle. Germline CDR1 DFQATT, CDR2 SNEGSKA (reference sequence). The CDR3 is made up of 15 amino acids. These records were also assigned to another study, of yellow fever vaccine responses in identical twins.

The sequencing input was CD4+ T cells sorted from blood. This sequence originates from a woman aged 18-35 years in good health. The rearrangement uses TRBV20-1 and TRBJ2-1, with D unclear. The CDR3 DNA reads as TGCAGTGCTTGGACGGCCCCCTCCTCCTACAATGAGCAGTTCTTC. Translation gives CSAWTAPSSYNEQFF.